This TCR beta chain comes out of a study of blood T cell repertoires in COVID-19. The CDR3 contains 18 residues. Trimming pared 4 bases from V and 2 bases from J, leaving 21 bases between. Germline assignment: CDR1 KGHDR and CDR2 SFDVKD. Some clones are missing from TCRdb's copy, which holds only in-frame ones; the method was immunoSEQ multiplex PCR. Of 100,000 or so clones listed, around 76% are singletons. This clonotype originated in a woman aged 70-85 years with acute or convalescent COVID-19. This sequence joins TRBV24-1 and TRBJ2-3; tentatively, D is TRBD2 (6 bases). Sequencing was carried out using peripheral blood. CDR3 coding DNA: TGTGCCACCAGTGAATCGCGGGGTCAGAGCTACTTCACAGATACGCAGTATTTT. This codes for CATSESRGQSYFTDTQYF.